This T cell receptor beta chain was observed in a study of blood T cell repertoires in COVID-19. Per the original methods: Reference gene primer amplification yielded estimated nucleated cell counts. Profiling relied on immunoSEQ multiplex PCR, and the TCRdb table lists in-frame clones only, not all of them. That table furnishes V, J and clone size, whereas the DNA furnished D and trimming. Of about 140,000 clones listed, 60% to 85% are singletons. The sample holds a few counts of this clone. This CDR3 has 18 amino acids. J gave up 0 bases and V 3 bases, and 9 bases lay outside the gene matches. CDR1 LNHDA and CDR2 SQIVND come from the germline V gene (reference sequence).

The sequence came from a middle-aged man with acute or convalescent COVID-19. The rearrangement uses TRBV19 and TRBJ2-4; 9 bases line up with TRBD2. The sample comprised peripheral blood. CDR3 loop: CASSIVSGGLVAKNIQYF. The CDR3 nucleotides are TGTGCCAGTAGTATTGTTAGCGGGGGCCTAGTAGCCAAAAACATTCAGTACTTC.